This is a list of T cell receptor beta chains from one sample in a study of cytomegalovirus exposure and HLA in healthy donors. Assay: immunoSEQ multiplex PCR; the TCRdb copy retains only in-frame clones and omits some. The data hold approximately 150,000 clones, with about 80% observed a single time. The sequencing sample was made of PBMCs. These receptor sequences come from a man younger than 40 in good health and CMV-seronegative. Each CDR3 is given with its conserved first and last residue. The D gene is left open where the match is weak. The size field is filled for only some rows; it gives once, few, many or a size class.

>-|-|TRBV4-1|TRBJ2-7
TGCGCCAGCAGCCAAGAAACCGGTATTTACTACGAGCAGTACTTC
CASSQETGIYYEQYF
>-|-|TRBV5-6|TRBJ2-7
TGTGCCAGCAGCTTGCCGAGCTCCTACGAGCAGTACTTC
CASSLPSSYEQYF
>-|-|TRBV9|TRBJ2-2
TGTGCCAGCAGCGTAGGGGCGGGGTACACCGGGGAGCTGTTTTTT
CASSVGAGYTGELFF
>-|-|TRBV7-2|TRBJ1-6
TGTGCCAGCACCCCCCTACAGGGAAACTCACCCCTCCACTTT
CASTPLQGNSPLHF
>-|-|TRBV30|TRBJ2-6
TGTGCCTGGAGTCCGCCGGGACACGGTGCCTTGACCAACGTCCTGACTTTC
CAWSPPGHGALTNVLTF
>TRBD2|-|TRBV7-7|TRBJ2-5
TGTGCTAGCAGCTCGGGACTAGCGGAAGAGACCCAGTACTTC
CASSSGLAEETQYF
>TRBD2|-|TRBV2|TRBJ2-7
TGTGCCAGCCTACAAGAGCGGGACGGAGGCTACGAGCAGTACTTC
CASLQERDGGYEQYF
>-|-|TRBV19|TRBJ1-2
TGTGCCAGTAGTAAGCTCGGGGGTGGCAGGCTTAACTATGGCTACACCTTC
CASSKLGGGRLNYGYTF
>-|-|TRBV19|TRBJ1-3
TGTGCCAGCTCGTTGGAGTACACCATATATTTT
CASSLEYTIYF
>-|-|TRBV5-1|TRBJ1-2
TGCGCCAGCAGCCTCAACGGGGACAATAACTATGGCTACACCTTC
CASSLNGDNNYGYTF
>TRBD1|-|TRBV7-2|TRBJ2-5
TGTGCCAGCAGTCTAACAGGGGGCGGGGAGACCCAGTACTTC
CASSLTGGGETQYF
>TRBD1|-|TRBV30|TRBJ2-3
TGTGCCTGGAGTGCGGGTTGGGCGGGACAGGGCTGGGATACGCAGTATTTT
CAWSAGWAGQGWDTQYF
>TRBD1|-|TRBV28|TRBJ1-2
TGTGCCAGCAGTTTAAGGACAGGAGTCATCTATGGCTACACCTTC
CASSLRTGVIYGYTF
>TRBD1|-|TRBV6-5|TRBJ1-2
TGTGCCAGCAGCCGAGGACAGGGGGTTCGCGGCTACACCTTC
CASSRGQGVRGYTF
>-|-|TRBV4-1|TRBJ1-5
TGCGCCAGCAGCCAACCCTCGACAGTATATAGCAATCAGCCCCAGCATTTT
CASSQPSTVYSNQPQHF
>TRBD1|-|TRBV27|TRBJ2-2
TGTGCCAGCAGTTTAAGGACAGGCCGGGTGGTTGGGCCCGGGGAGCTGTTTTTT
CASSLRTGRVVGPGELFF
>-|once|TRBV30|TRBJ1-1
TGTGCCTGTCCGGGAGGGTGGACTGAAGCTTTCTTT
CACPGGWTEAFF